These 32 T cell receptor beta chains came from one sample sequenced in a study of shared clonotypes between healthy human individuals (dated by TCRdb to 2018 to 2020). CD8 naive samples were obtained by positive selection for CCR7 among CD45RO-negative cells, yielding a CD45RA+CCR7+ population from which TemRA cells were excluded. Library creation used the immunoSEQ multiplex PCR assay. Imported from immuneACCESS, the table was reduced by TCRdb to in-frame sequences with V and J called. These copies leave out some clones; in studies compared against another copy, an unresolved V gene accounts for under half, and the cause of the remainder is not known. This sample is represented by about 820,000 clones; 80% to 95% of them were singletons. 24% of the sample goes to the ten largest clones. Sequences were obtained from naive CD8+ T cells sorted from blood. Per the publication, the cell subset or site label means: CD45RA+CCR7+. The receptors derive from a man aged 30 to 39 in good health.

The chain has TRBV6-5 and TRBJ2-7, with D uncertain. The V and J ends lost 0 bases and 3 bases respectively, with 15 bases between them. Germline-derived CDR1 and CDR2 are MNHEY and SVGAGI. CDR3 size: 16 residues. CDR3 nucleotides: TGTGCCAGCAGTTACTCTACAGCTTGGCCCTTCTACGAGCAGTACTTC. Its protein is CASSYSTAWPFYEQYF.

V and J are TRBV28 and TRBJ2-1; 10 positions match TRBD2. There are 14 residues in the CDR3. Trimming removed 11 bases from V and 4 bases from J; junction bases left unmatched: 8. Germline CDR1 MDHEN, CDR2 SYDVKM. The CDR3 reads CAAQREGPYNEQFF. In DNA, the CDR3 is TGTGCCGCCCAGCGGGAGGGCCCTTACAATGAGCAGTTCTTC.

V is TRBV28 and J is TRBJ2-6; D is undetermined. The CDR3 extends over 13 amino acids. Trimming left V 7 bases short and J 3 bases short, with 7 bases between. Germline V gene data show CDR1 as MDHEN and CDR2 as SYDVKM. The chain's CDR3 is CASTILGANVLTF. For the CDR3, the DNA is TGTGCCAGCACTATCCTTGGGGCCAACGTCCTGACTTTC.

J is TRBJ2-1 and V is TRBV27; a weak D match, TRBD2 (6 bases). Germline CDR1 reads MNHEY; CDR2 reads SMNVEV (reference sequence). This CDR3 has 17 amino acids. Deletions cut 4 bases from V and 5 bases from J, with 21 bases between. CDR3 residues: CASSWQEAGHGNNEQFF. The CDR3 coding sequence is TGTGCCAGCAGTTGGCAGGAGGCGGGGCATGGAAACAATGAGCAGTTCTTC.

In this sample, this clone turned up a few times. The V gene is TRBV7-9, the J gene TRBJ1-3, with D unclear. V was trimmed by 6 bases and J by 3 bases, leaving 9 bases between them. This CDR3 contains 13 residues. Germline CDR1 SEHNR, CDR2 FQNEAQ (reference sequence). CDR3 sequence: CASRDLDGNTIYF. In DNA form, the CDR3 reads TGTGCCAGCAGGGACTTAGATGGAAACACCATATATTTT. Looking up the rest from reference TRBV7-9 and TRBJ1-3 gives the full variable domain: DTGVSQNPRHKITKRGQNVTFRCDPISEHNRLYWYRQTLGQGPEFLTYFQNEAQLEKSRLLSDRFSAERPKGSFSTLEIQRTEQGDSAMYLCASRDLDGNTIYFGEGSWLTVV.

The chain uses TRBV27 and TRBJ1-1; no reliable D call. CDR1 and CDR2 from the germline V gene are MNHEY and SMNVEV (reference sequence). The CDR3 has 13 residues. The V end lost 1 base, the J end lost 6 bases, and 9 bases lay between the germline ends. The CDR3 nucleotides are TGTGCCAGCAGTTTATGGGTTATGTCTGAAGCTTTCTTT. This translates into CASSLWVMSEAFF.

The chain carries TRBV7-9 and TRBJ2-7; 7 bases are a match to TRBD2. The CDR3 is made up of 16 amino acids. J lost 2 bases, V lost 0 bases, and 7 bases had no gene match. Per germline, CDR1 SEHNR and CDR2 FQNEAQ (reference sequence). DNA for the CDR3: TGTGCCAGCAGCTTAGCACCGGGACTAACAGCCTACGAGCAGTACTTC. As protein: CASSLAPGLTAYEQYF. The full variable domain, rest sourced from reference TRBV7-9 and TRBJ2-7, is DTGVSQNPRHKITKRGQNVTFRCDPISEHNRLYWYRQTLGQGPEFLTYFQNEAQLEKSRLLSDRFSAERPKGSFSTLEIQRTEQGDSAMYLCASSLAPGLTAYEQYFGPGTRLTVT.

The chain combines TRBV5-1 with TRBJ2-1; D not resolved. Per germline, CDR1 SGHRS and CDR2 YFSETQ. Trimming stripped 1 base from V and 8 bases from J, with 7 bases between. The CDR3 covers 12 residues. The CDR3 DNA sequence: TGCGCCAGCAGCTTGATGGCATATGAGCAGTTCTTC. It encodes CASSLMAYEQFF.

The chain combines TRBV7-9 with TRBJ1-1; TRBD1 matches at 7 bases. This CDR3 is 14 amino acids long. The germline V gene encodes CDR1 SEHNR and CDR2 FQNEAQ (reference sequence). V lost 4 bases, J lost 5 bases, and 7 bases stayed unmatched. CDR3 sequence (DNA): TGTGCCAGCAGCTCCACAGGGGTGGGAACTGAAGCTTTCTTT. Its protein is CASSSTGVGTEAFF.

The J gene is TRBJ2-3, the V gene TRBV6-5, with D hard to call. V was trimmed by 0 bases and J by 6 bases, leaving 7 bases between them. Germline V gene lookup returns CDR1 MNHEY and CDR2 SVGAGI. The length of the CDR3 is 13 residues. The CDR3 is CASSYSSLDTQYF. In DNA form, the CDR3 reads TGTGCCAGCAGTTACTCGTCCCTCGATACGCAGTATTTT.

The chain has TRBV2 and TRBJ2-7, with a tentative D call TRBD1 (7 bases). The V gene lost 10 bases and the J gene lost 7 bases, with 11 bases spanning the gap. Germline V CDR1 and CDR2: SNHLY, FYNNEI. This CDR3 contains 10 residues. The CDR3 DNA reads TGTGCCACCAGGGGGGCGGAGCAGTACTTC. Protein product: CATRGAEQYF.

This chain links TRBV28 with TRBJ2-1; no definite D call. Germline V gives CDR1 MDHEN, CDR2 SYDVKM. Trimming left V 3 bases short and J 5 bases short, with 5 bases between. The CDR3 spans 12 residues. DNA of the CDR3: TGTGCCAGCAGTTTCGACCACAATGAGCAGTTCTTC. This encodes CASSFDHNEQFF.

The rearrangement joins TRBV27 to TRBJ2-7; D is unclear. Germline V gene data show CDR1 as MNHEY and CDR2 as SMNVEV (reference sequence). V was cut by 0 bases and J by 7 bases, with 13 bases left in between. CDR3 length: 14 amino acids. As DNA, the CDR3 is TGTGCCAGCAGTTTATCGGGCCGCTCTGGGGAGCAGTACTTC. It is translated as CASSLSGRSGEQYF.

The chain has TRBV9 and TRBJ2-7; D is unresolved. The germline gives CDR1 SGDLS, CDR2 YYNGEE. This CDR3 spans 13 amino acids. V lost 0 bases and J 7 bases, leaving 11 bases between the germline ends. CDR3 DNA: TGTGCCAGCAGCGTAGGTGGTTCCGTGGAGCAGTACTTC. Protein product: CASSVGGSVEQYF.

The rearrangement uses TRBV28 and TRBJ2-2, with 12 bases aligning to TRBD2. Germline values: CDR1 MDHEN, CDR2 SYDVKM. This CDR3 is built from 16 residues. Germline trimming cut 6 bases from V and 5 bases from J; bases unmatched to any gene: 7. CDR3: CASSPTSGSVTGELFF. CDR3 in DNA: TGTGCCAGCAGCCCGACTAGCGGGAGTGTTACCGGGGAGCTGTTTTTT.

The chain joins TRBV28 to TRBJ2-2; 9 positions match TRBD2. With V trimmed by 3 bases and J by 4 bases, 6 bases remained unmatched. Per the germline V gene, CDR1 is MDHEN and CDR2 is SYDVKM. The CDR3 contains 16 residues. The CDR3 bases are TGTGCCAGCAGTTTTACAGCGGGAGGTGTCACCGGGGAGCTGTTTTTT. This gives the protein CASSFTAGGVTGELFF.

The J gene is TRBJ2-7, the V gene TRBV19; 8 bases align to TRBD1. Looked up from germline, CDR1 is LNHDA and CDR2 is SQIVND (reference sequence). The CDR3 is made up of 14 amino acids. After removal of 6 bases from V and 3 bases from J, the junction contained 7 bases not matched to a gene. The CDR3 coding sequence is TGTGCCAGTAGCAGTAAAGACAGGGGCTACGAGCAGTACTTC. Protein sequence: CASSSKDRGYEQYF.

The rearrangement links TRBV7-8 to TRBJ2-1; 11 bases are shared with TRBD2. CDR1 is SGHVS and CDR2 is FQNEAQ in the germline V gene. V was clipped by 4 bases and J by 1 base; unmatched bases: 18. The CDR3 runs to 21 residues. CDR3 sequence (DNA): TGTGCCAGCAGCTATCCAACCTTGACAGGGACTAGCGGAGCATCCTACAATGAGCAGTTCTTC. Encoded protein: CASSYPTLTGTSGASYNEQFF.

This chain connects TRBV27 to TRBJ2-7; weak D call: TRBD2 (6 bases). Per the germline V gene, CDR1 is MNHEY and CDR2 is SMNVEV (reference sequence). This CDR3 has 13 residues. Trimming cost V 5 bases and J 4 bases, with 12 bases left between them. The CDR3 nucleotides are TGTGCCAGCAGTCCCTGGCGGGATTACGAGCAGTACTTC. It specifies CASSPWRDYEQYF.

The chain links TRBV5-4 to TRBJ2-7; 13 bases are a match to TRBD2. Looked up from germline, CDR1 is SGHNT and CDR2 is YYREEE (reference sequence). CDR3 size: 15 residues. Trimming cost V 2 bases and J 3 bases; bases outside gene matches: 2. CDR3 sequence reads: CASSFGTSGNYEQYF. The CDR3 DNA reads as TGTGCCAGCAGCTTCGGGACTAGCGGGAACTACGAGCAGTACTTC. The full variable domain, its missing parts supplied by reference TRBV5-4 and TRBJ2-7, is ETGVTQSPTHLIKTRGQQVTLRCSSQSGHNTVSWYQQALGQGPQFIFQYYREEENGRGNFPPRFSGLQFPNYSSELNVNALELDDSALYLCASSFGTSGNYEQYFGPGTRLTVT.

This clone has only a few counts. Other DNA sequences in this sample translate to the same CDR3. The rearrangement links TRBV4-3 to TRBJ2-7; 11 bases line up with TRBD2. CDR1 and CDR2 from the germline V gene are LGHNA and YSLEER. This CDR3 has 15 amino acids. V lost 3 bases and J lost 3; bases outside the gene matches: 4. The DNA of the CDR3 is TGCGCCAGCAGCCAGGGGACTAGCGGCATCTACGAGCAGTACTTC. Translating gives CASSQGTSGIYEQYF.

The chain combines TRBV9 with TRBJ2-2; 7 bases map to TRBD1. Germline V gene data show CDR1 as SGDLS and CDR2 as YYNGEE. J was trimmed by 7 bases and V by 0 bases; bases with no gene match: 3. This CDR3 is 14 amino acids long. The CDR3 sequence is CASSVEGAGGELFF. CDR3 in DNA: TGTGCCAGCAGCGTAGAGGGGGCGGGCGGGGAGCTGTTTTTT.

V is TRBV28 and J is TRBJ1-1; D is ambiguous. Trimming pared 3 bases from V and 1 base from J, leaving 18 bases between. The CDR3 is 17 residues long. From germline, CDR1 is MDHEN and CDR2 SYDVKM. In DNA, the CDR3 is TGTGCCAGCAGTTTTTCGCTGGGGAAATCCGAGAACACTGAAGCTTTCTTT. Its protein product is CASSFSLGKSENTEAFF.

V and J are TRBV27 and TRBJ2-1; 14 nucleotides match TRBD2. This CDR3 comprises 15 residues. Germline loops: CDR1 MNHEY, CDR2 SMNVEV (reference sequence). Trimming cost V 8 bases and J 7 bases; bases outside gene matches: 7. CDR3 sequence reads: CASAPGLAGVNEQFF. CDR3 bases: TGTGCCAGCGCTCCGGGACTAGCGGGAGTTAATGAGCAGTTCTTC.

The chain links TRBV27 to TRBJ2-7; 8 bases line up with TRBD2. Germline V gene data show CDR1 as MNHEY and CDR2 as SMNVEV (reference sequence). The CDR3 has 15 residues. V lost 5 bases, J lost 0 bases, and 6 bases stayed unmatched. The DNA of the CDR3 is TGTGCCAGCAGTACCAGCGGGAGCCTCTCCTACGAGCAGTACTTC. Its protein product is CASSTSGSLSYEQYF.

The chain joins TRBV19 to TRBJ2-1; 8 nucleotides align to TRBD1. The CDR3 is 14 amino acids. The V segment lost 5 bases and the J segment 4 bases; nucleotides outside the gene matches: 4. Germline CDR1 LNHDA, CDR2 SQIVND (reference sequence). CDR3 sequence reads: CASSLRQGYNEQFF. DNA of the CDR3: TGTGCCAGTAGTCTTAGACAGGGGTACAATGAGCAGTTCTTC.

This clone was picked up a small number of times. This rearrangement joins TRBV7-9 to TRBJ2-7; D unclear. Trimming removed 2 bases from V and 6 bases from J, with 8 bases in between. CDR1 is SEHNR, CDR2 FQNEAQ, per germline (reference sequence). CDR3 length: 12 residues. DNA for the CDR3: TGTGCCAGCAGCTTACCTATGTCCGAGCAGTACTTC. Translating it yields CASSLPMSEQYF. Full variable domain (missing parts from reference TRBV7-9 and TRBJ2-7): DTGVSQNPRHKITKRGQNVTFRCDPISEHNRLYWYRQTLGQGPEFLTYFQNEAQLEKSRLLSDRFSAERPKGSFSTLEIQRTEQGDSAMYLCASSLPMSEQYFGPGTRLTVT.

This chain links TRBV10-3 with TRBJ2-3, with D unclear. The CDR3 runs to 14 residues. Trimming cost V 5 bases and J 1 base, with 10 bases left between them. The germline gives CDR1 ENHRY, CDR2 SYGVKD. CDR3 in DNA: TGTGCCATCAGTCCCGAAATCGGCACAGATACGCAGTATTTT. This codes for CAISPEIGTDTQYF.

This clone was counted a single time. The CDR3 protein is CASSQRTSGNPETQYF. The CDR3 DNA sequence: TGCGCCAGCAGCCAAAGGACTAGCGGGAACCCAGAGACCCAGTACTTC. V is TRBV4-1 and J is TRBJ2-5, with TRBD2 matching 12 bases. V shed 2 bases and J 4 bases; nucleotides not matched to a gene: 5. The CDR3 contains 16 residues. Germline V gene lookup returns CDR1 MGHRA and CDR2 YSYEKL.

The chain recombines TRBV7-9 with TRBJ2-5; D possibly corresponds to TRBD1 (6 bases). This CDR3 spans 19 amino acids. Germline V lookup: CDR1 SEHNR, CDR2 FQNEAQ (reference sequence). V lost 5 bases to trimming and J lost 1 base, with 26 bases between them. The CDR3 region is CASSPRGGPPGAFQETQYF. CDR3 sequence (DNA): TGTGCCAGCAGCCCTCGAGGGGGACCCCCAGGCGCCTTCCAAGAGACCCAGTACTTC.

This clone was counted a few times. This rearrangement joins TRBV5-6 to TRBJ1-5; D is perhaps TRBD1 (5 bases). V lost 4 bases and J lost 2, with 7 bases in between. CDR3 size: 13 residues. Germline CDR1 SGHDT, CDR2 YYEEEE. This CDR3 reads CASSVGGNQPQHF. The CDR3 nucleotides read TGTGCCAGCAGCGTGGGGGGCAATCAGCCCCAGCATTTT.

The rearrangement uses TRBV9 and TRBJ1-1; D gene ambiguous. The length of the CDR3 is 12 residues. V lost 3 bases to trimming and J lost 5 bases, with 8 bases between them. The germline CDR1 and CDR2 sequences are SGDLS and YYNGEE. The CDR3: CASSAGSTEAFF. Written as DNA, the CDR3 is TGTGCCAGCAGCGCTGGGAGTACTGAAGCTTTCTTT.